A single T cell receptor (beta chain) is shown here with its context. Its specificity is unknown. Trimming pared 5 bases from V and 0 bases from J, leaving 13 bases between. The CDR3 has 15 residues. The germline V gene encodes CDR1 SGHTA and CDR2 FQGNSA. The data originate from a study of cytomegalovirus exposure and HLA in healthy donors. Study-level results: Reports credit the classifier with highly specific, highly sensitive diagnosis of cytomegalovirus status. Of the V segments, some could not be distinguished, including TRBV6-2 and TRBV6-3, and were excluded. Confirmation in vitro established that a few CMV-associated chains were specific for CMV antigens.

Use of 60 Vbeta and 13 Jbeta primers characterized the PCR. Here immunoSEQ multiplex PCR was the method, and the copy in TCRdb shows in-frame clones only, minus some. The sample lists about 140,000 clones, 80% occurring once. The rearrangement joins TRBV7-2 to TRBJ1-1; D is unclear. Sequenced: PBMCs. This sequence was found in a woman aged 35 to 49 in good health and CMV-seronegative. The CDR3 region is CASSLNGAMNTEAFF. For the CDR3, the DNA is TGTGCCAGCAGCCTAAACGGAGCAATGAACACTGAAGCTTTCTTT.